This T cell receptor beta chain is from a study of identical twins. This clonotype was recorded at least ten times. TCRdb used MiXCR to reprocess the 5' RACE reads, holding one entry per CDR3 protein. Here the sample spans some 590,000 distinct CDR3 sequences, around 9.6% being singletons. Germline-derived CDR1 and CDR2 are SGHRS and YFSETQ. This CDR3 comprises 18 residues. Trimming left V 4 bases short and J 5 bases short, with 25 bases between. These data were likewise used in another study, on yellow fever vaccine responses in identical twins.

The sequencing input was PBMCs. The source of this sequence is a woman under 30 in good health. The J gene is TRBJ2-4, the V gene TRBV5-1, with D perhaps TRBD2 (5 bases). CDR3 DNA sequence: TGCGCCAGCAGCGCACCAACCCGAGGAGGACTGGGCCAAAACATTCAGTACTTC. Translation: CASSAPTRGGLGQNIQYF.